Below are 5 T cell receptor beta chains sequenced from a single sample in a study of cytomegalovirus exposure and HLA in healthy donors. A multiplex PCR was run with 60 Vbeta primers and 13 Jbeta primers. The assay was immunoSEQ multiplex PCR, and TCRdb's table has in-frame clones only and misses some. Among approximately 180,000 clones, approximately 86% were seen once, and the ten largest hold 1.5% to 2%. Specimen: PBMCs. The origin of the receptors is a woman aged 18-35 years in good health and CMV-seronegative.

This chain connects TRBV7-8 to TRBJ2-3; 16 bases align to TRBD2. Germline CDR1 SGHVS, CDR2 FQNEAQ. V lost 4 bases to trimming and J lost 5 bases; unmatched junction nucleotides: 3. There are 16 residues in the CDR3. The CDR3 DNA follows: TGTGCCAGCAGCTGGGGACTAGCGGGAGGGGAAGATACGCAGTATTTT. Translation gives CASSWGLAGGEDTQYF.

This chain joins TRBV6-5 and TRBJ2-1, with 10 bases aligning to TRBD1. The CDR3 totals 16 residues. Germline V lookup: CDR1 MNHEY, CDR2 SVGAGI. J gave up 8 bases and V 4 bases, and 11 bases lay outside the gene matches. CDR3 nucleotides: TGTGCCAGCAGTTCCCAGACGGGACAGGGGTACCATGAGCAGTTCTTC. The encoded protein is CASSSQTGQGYHEQFF.

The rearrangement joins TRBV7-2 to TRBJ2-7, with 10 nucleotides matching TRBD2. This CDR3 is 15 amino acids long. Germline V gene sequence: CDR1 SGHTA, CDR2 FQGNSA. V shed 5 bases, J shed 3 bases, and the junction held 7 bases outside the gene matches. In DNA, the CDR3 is TGTGCCAGCAGCCCAGCTAGCGGGGGAGTCTACGAGCAGTACTTC. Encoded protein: CASSPASGGVYEQYF.

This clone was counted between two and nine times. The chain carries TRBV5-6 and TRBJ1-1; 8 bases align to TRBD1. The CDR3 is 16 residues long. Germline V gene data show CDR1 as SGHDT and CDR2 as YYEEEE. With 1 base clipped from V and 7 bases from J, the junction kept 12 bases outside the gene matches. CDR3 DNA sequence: TGTGCCAGCAGCTTGCCCAAGGACAGGGTGCGCGGTGAAGCTTTCTTT. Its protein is CASSLPKDRVRGEAFF.

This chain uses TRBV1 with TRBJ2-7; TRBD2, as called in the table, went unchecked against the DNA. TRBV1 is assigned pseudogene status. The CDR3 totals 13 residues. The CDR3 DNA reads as TGCACCAGCAGCCTCCGAGGGTCCTACGAGCAGTACTTC. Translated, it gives CTSSLRGSYEQYF.